This T cell receptor beta chain appears in the sequencing data of a study of vaccination effects on CD4 cells after COVID-19. TCRdb's copy holds only in-frame clones and misses some; the assay was immunoSEQ multiplex PCR. The data show about 37,000 clones, about 69% seen once. The ViraFEST assay expanded antigen-specific CD4+ T cells with viral peptide pools before sequencing. Culture proceeded for 10 days, and CD4+ T cells were then isolated. None of the vaccinated had previously contracted SARS-CoV-2, and their nucleocapsid antibodies tested negative. The authors replaced half the medium with IL-2 medium on days 3 and 7. J lost 4 bases, V lost 5 bases, and 5 bases had no gene match. The length of the CDR3 is 14 residues. Germline V CDR1 and CDR2: LGHDT, YNNKEL (reference sequence). As regards this clone: The antigen is not known.

The sample in question was CD4+ T cells from PBMCs cultured with HCoV-OC43 spike peptides, obtained before COVID-19 vaccination. Subset defined: HCoV-OC43 spike overlapping peptide pool stimulation. V is TRBV3-1 (or the pseudogene TRBV3-2) and J is TRBJ1-3; 7 positions match TRBD1. The origin of this receptor is a human donor who received a COVID-19 vaccine. The CDR3 region has the DNA TGTGCCAGCAGCGAGGGGGCGCGGGGAAACACCATATATTTT. Its translation: CASSEGARGNTIYF.